One sample yielded the 9 T cell receptor beta chains listed below, sequenced in a study of shared clonotypes between healthy human individuals. TCRdb's copy holds only in-frame clones and misses some; the assay was immunoSEQ multiplex PCR. The sample has 1,500,000 or so clones, about 98.5% seen once; the top ten hold under 0.45%. Sample: naive CD4+ T cells sorted from blood. Described subset: CD45RA+ positively selected. Receptors originate from a man under 40 in good health.

The J gene is TRBJ2-1, the V gene TRBV9, with 7 nucleotides matching TRBD1. Germline V CDR1 and CDR2: SGDLS, YYNGEE. The V gene end was trimmed by 6 bases and the J gene end by 6 bases; junction bases not matched to a gene: 15. This CDR3 has 16 amino acids. CDR3 coding DNA: TGTGCCAGCACAATAGGGGGACAGCAGGGGGTCAATGAGCAGTTCTTC. Translation: CASTIGGQQGVNEQFF.

The J gene is TRBJ2-7, the V gene TRBV11-2; D unclear. Germline CDR1 SGHAT, CDR2 FQNNGV. V shed 3 bases and J shed 6 bases, with 9 bases lying between them. The length of the CDR3 is 12 residues. The CDR3 DNA sequence: TGTGCCAGCAGCTTGGTTCATCTCGAGCAGTACTTC. This codes for CASSLVHLEQYF.

J is TRBJ2-7 and V is TRBV19, with TRBD2 matching 10 bases. The CDR3 runs to 15 residues. Trimming at V came to 3 bases and at J to 3 bases, leaving 5 bases not matched to a gene. The germline gives CDR1 LNHDA, CDR2 SQIVND (reference sequence). CDR3 protein: CASSILAGALYEQYF. CDR3 sequence (DNA): TGTGCCAGTAGTATCCTAGCGGGAGCCCTCTACGAGCAGTACTTC.

The rearrangement uses TRBV7-9 and TRBJ2-3; 10 nucleotides line up with TRBD2. The CDR3 has 19 amino acids. Germline V gene lookup returns CDR1 SEHNR and CDR2 FQNEAQ (reference sequence). The junction had 15 bases not matched to a gene; V was cut back by 2 bases and J by 4 bases. For the CDR3, the DNA is TGTGCCAGCAGCTTATCAACCCGGTGGAGCGGGAGGGCCTCAGATACGCAGTATTTT. Protein: CASSLSTRWSGRASDTQYF.

The chain carries TRBV7-2 and TRBJ2-5; D might be TRBD2 (5 bases). CDR1 is SGHTA and CDR2 is FQGNSA in the germline V gene. The V end was cut by 2 bases, the J end by 5 bases, with 15 bases between. CDR3 length equals 15 residues. The CDR3 protein is CASSLYLASSETQYF. In DNA form, the CDR3 reads TGTGCCAGCAGCTTATACCTAGCCAGCTCCGAGACCCAGTACTTC.

The V and J genes are TRBV28 and TRBJ1-2, with TRBD1 identical over 8 bases. Germline V gene sequence: CDR1 MDHEN, CDR2 SYDVKM. This CDR3 region has 14 residues. The V segment lost 3 bases and the J segment 3 bases; nucleotides outside the gene matches: 3. The CDR3 is CASSFGQGHYGYTF. Here the CDR3 DNA reads TGTGCCAGCAGTTTCGGACAGGGCCACTATGGCTACACCTTC.

V gene TRBV9 combines with J gene TRBJ2-6; possible D gene TRBD1, 5 bases. Germline CDR1 reads SGDLS; CDR2 reads YYNGEE. This CDR3 has 16 amino acids. Trimming removed 4 bases from V and 2 bases from J, with 13 bases in between. The CDR3 region has the DNA TGTGCCAGCAGCCCAGGAGCAGGGCCTGGGGCCAACGTCCTGACTTTC. The encoded protein is CASSPGAGPGANVLTF.

Regarding this clone: The identical CDR3 is also encoded by other nucleotide sequences in the sample. The chain combines TRBV18 with TRBJ1-5; D not certain. The CDR3 is 13 residues long. Germline V lookup: CDR1 KGHSH, CDR2 LQKENI. Trimming cost V 3 bases and J 2 bases, with 5 bases left between them. CDR3 coding DNA: TGTGCCAGCTCACCGGGAGGCAATCAGCCCCAGCATTTT. It translates to CASSPGGNQPQHF.

This clone was detected only once. V and J are TRBV28 and TRBJ1-5; the D gene is possibly TRBD1 (6 bases). The V end was cut by 2 bases, the J end by 3 bases, with 8 bases between. The V gene's germline CDR1 is MDHEN and CDR2 SYDVKM. This CDR3 is 14 amino acids long. CDR3 coding DNA: TGTGCCAGCAGTTTAGGGGGCTTCAATCAGCCCCAGCATTTT. This translates into CASSLGGFNQPQHF.